What follows is one T cell receptor beta chain and its context. Its antigen is currently unknown. This entry comes from a study of neoadjuvant anti-PD-1 for oral cavity cancer. Overall study context: Patients without progression got a fourth dose around day 43.

Study results and caveats: After neoadjuvant nivolumab, PBMC T cell clonality was significantly higher in non-responders than responders.

Most PBMC samples had 480 ng input DNA in six replicates. Here immunoSEQ multiplex PCR was the method, and the copy in TCRdb shows in-frame clones only, minus some. The data contain some 15,000 clones, around 80% of them singletons. Time point here: after neoadjuvant nivolumab, at surgical resection. PBMCs were not maintained or expanded in culture before analysis. The CDR3 consists of 14 residues. Trimming took off 4 bases at V and 2 bases at J, with 12 bases between the two ends. Germline-derived CDR1 and CDR2 are SGHRS and YFSETQ. The sample consisted of PBMCs, taken after nivolumab (anti-PD-1) treatment. The rearrangement joins TRBV5-1 to TRBJ1-2; D may be TRBD1 (6 bases). The TCR sequence derives from a person aged 35-79 years with oral cavity squamous cell carcinoma. CDR3 nucleotides: TGCGCCAGCAGCAGGGACAACTCGAACTATGGCTACACCTTC. As protein: CASSRDNSNYGYTF.